Presented here are 12 T cell receptor beta chains from one specimen sequenced in a study of CD8 T cells in Susac syndrome. cDNA came from about 0.51 to 1 ug RNA primed by random hexamers. TCRdb itself ran the immunoSEQ multiplex PCR reads through MiXCR, one entry per CDR3 protein. The data show over 80,000 distinct CDR3 sequences, about 93% seen once. Sequencing input: CD8+ T cells from PBMCs. These receptors all come from a human donor in good health.

The CDR3 loop reads CASSFAGKAYGYTF. CDR3 coding DNA: TGCGCCAGCAGCTTCGCAGGGAAGGCCTATGGCTACACCTTC. This rearrangement joins TRBV5-1 to TRBJ1-2; weak D call: TRBD1 (5 bases). Germline loops: CDR1 SGHRS, CDR2 YFSETQ. This CDR3 has 14 residues. Deletions cut 2 bases from V and 4 bases from J, with 12 bases between. Variable domain in full (rest from reference TRBV5-1 and TRBJ1-2): KAGVTQTPRYLIKTRGQQVTLSCSPISGHRSVSWYQQTPGQGLQFLFEYFSETQRNKGNFPGRFSGRQFSNSRSEMNVSTLELGDSALYLCASSFAGKAYGYTFGSGTRLTVV.

Here the CDR3 DNA reads TGCAGCGTTGAAGGTTCGCGTACTTCTGGAAACACCATATATTTT. This gives the protein CSVEGSRTSGNTIYF. This rearrangement joins TRBV29-1 to TRBJ1-3; D gene ambiguous. The CDR3 runs 15 residues. The germline CDR1 and CDR2 sequences are SQVTM and ANQGSEA. The V gene lost 1 base and the J gene lost 1 base, with 11 bases spanning the gap.

The chain couples TRBV27 to TRBJ2-6; D is unclear. V lost 6 bases, J lost 0 bases, and 3 bases lay in between. CDR1 MNHEY and CDR2 SMNVEV come from the germline V gene (reference sequence). There are 13 residues in the CDR3. The CDR3 bases are TGTGCCAGCAGAGCCTCTGGGGCCAACGTCCTGACTTTC. Protein product: CASRASGANVLTF.

The chain links TRBV2 to TRBJ2-1; TRBD2 matches at 7 bases. This CDR3 region has 15 residues. From germline, CDR1 is SNHLY and CDR2 FYNNEI. With V trimmed by 1 base and J by 6 bases, 6 bases remained unmatched. CDR3 DNA sequence: TGTGCCAGCAGTGAAGTAGGTTCGGGGGGCAATGAGCAGTTCTTC. Translation gives CASSEVGSGGNEQFF.

V and J are TRBV7-3 and TRBJ2-1, with 11 positions matching TRBD1. The germline V gene encodes CDR1 SGHTA and CDR2 FQGTGA. The CDR3 extends over 15 amino acids. After removal of 4 bases from V and 6 bases from J, the junction contained 5 bases not matched to a gene. The CDR3: CASSSRDRGSNEQFF. In DNA form, the CDR3 reads TGTGCCAGCAGCTCTCGGGACAGGGGGAGCAATGAGCAGTTCTTC.

The chain employs TRBV9 and TRBJ2-7, with D perhaps assigned TRBD1 or TRBD2 (5 bases each). V lost 0 bases and J lost 1, with 11 bases in between. This CDR3 comprises 15 residues. The germline V gene has CDR1 SGDLS and CDR2 YYNGEE. The CDR3 reads CASSVDGGKSYEQYF. CDR3 sequence (DNA): TGTGCCAGCAGCGTAGATGGGGGAAAGTCCTACGAGCAGTACTTC. The full variable domain, with the rest looked up from reference TRBV9 and TRBJ2-7, is DSGVTQTPKHLITATGQRVTLRCSPRSGDLSVYWYQQSLDQGLQFLIQYYNGEERAKGNILERFSAQQFPDLHSELNLSSLELGDSALYFCASSVDGGKSYEQYFGPGTRLTVT.

This chain connects TRBV2 to TRBJ2-1; the D is unclear. Germline V gene lookup returns CDR1 SNHLY and CDR2 FYNNEI. The CDR3 is 12 residues long. V gave up 7 bases and J gave up 8 bases, with 12 bases separating them. As DNA, the CDR3 is TGTGCCAGCATGGAGATTAGGGATGAGCAGTTCTTC. Translating gives CASMEIRDEQFF.

The genes are TRBV3-1 and TRBJ1-4; D is uncertain. The CDR3 consists of 15 residues. Trimming shortened V by 0 bases and J by 12 bases, and 17 bases separated the two germline ends. Germline V gives CDR1 LGHDT, CDR2 YNNKEL (reference sequence). CDR3 nucleotides: TGTGCCAGCAGCCAAGAGCCTTCCTATTATGAGGAACTGTTTTTT. Protein: CASSQEPSYYEELFF.

The DNA for the CDR3 is TGTGCCAGCAGCGTAGGAGCGGGGGCCGCGGGCAATGAGCAGTTCTTC. As protein: CASSVGAGAAGNEQFF. This chain links TRBV9 with TRBJ2-1, with 8 nucleotides matching TRBD2. This CDR3 has 16 amino acids. V shed 0 bases and J 6 bases; nucleotides not matched to a gene: 8. CDR1 is SGDLS, CDR2 YYNGEE, per germline.

The chain has TRBV4-1 and TRBJ2-3; D might be TRBD1 or TRBD2, each matching 5 bases. Per germline, CDR1 MGHRA and CDR2 YSYEKL. V dropped 2 bases and J dropped 6 bases, with 18 bases sitting between them. CDR3 length: 16 amino acids. The CDR3 DNA reads as TGCGCCAGCAGCCAAAGGTCGGGGCCATCCGGGGATACGCAGTATTTT. It is translated as CASSQRSGPSGDTQYF.

V and J are TRBV4-1 and TRBJ1-1; D remains unclear. V was cut by 0 bases and J by 1 base, with 6 bases left in between. From germline, CDR1 is MGHRA and CDR2 YSYEKL. The CDR3 extends over 14 amino acids. Here the CDR3 DNA reads TGCGCCAGCAGCCAAGATCGTCCGAACACTGAAGCTTTCTTT. Its protein product is CASSQDRPNTEAFF.

This chain links TRBV7-9 with TRBJ2-2, with TRBD2 matching over 11 bases. Germline trimming cut 5 bases from V and 5 bases from J; bases unmatched to any gene: 16. Germline V CDR1 and CDR2: SEHNR, FQNEAQ (reference sequence). The CDR3 covers 19 residues. This CDR3 reads CASSPINPPSGGRTGELFF. CDR3 sequence (DNA): TGTGCCAGCAGCCCTATCAATCCCCCTAGCGGGGGGCGAACCGGGGAGCTGTTTTTT. The whole variable domain, remainder taken from reference TRBV7-9 and TRBJ2-2, is DTGVSQNPRHKITKRGQNVTFRCDPISEHNRLYWYRQTLGQGPEFLTYFQNEAQLEKSRLLSDRFSAERPKGSFSTLEIQRTEQGDSAMYLCASSPINPPSGGRTGELFFGEGSRLTVL.